The TCR beta chain under discussion was sequenced for a study of OX40 agonist ivuxolimab in advanced cancers. General notes on the study: The costimulatory receptor OX40 (CD134) was targeted by ivuxolimab, a fully human IgG2 agonistic monoclonal antibody. Prior anti-PD-1, anti-PD-L1 or anti-CTLA-4 therapy was permitted, and approximately 42% of dose-escalation patients had received checkpoint inhibitors. Partial responses occurred in three dose-escalation patients: two with cutaneous melanoma and one with hepatocellular carcinoma. The paper covers the monotherapy dose-escalation part of the phase I ivuxolimab trial, which included N of about 56 patients. Intravenous ivuxolimab was administered to patients every 2 weeks at six dose levels: 0.01, 0.1, 0.3, 1.5, 3 and 10 mg/kg. The point of sequencing TCRbeta in the periphery was to test whether ivuxolimab changed TCR sequence diversity and drove clonal T-cell expansion. In the dose-escalation cohort, nearly 85% of patients were male, and the mean age was around 60 years with a range of roughly 23 to 90. Of the roughly 50 dose-escalation patients, hepatocellular carcinoma was present in roughly 19, melanoma in approximately 15, renal cell carcinoma in 9 and head and neck cancer in 9.

For sequencing of the TCRbeta CDR3 region, genomic DNA was extracted from the sorted cells. The immunoSEQ Assay was used for sequencing of TCRbeta CDR3 regions. In TCRdb, the immuneACCESS table is reduced to in-frame sequences with V and J assigned. These tables do not hold every clone; where another copy was compared, an unresolved V gene accounts for under half, and the others remain unexplained. For this sample there are around 58,000 clones; approximately 89% appear just once. The leading ten clones occupy roughly 5.2% of the sample. As for this clone: Its antigen is not yet known. No base-level quality is on record; no much larger clone is a single base apart.

There are 16 amino acids in the CDR3, from cysteine to phenylalanine inclusive. Kept here is only the CDR3 DNA, which spans 48 bases and is read in frame from base 1. The germline V gene gives CDR1 as SGHRS and CDR2 as YFSETQ. The trim is 0 bases for V and 3 bases for J, with a gap of 13 bases between the germline ends. On the study overall, not on this receptor specifically: Low levels of normalized T-cell clonal expansion were also seen in some nonresponding patients. Antigen specificity was not determined for the clonally expanded peripheral T cells. At doses of 0.1 to 3.0 mg/kg, clonal expansion of both CD4+ and CD8+ T cells in blood was seen between baseline and week 6. After ivuxolimab, CD8+ T cells had more expanded clones than CD4+ T cells on average. In partial responders in the 0.1-3.0 mg/kg groups, normalized peripheral clonal expansion was found to be among the lowest, especially among CD8+ T cells.

The trial excluded patients who had a history of autoimmune disease or were on systemic immunosuppression. Peripheral blood for TCR sequencing was collected from all dose cohorts at baseline, on cycle 4 day 1, and on cycle 7 day 1. The samples were taken from a phase I, first-in-human, multicenter, open-label dose-escalation trial of ivuxolimab. The trial enrolled adults with locally advanced or metastatic head and neck squamous cell, hepatocellular, melanoma or renal cell carcinoma. CD4+ and CD8+ T cells were sorted separately from peripheral blood before TCR sequencing. This receptor was identified in an adult with an advanced solid tumor such as melanoma, head and neck, liver or kidney cancer. The sequence joins TRBV5-1 to TRBJ2-1, with no confident D gene call. The sequencing used CD4+ or CD8+ T cells sorted from blood, collected in a trial of the OX40 agonist ivuxolimab. The CDR3 region reads CASSLALGNYYNEQFF. The DNA sequence follows: TGCGCCAGCAGCTTGGCCCTGGGGAATTACTACAATGAGCAGTTCTTC. Outside the CDR3, residues come from the reference TRBV5-1 and TRBJ2-1 proteins, so the full variable domain is: KAGVTQTPRYLIKTRGQQVTLSCSPISGHRSVSWYQQTPGQGLQFLFEYFSETQRNKGNFPGRFSGRQFSNSRSEMNVSTLELGDSALYLCASSLALGNYYNEQFFGPGTRLTVL.